This T cell receptor beta chain was retrieved from a study of T cell clonality in common variable immunodeficiency. Overall study findings and caveats: Fewer deletions and N-nucleotide insertions were reportedly seen in common variable immunodeficiency TCR beta sequences.

Germline V gives CDR1 KGHSH, CDR2 LQKENI. V lost 6 bases and J 4 bases, leaving 9 bases between the germline ends. The CDR3 length is 12 residues. As to this clone: Its antigen remains unknown. The CDR3 end falls 3 residues outside the read, so it is completed with the germline J gene.

Equal genomic DNA amounts from CVID and control samples were sequenced. Here immunoSEQ multiplex PCR was the method, and the copy in TCRdb shows in-frame clones only, minus some. Altogether about 5,300 clones were found in the sample, and no singletons occur. All CVID subjects were on immunoglobulin replacement for at least one year. The genes are TRBV18 and TRBJ1-1; D uncertain. The sample consisted of peripheral blood mononuclear cells. The sequence came from a human donor with common variable immunodeficiency. The CDR3 DNA, read in part, is TGTGCCAGCTCGCAGGTACTCACTGAA. Protein: CASSQVLTE. The entire CDR3 protein is CASSQVLTEAFF.